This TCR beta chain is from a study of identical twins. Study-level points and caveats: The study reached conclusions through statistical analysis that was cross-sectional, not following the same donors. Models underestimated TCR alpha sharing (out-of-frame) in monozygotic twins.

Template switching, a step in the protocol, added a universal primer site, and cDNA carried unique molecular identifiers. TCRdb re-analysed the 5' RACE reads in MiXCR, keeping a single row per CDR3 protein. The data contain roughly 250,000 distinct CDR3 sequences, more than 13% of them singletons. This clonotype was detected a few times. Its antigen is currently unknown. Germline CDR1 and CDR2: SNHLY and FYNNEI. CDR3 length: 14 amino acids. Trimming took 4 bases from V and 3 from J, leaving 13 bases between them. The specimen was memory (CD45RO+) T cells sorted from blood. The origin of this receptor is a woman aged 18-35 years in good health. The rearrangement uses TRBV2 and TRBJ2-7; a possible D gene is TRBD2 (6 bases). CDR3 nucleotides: TGTGCCAGCAGTGGCGGGGAACCGGACTACGAGCAGTACTTC. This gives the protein CASSGGEPDYEQYF. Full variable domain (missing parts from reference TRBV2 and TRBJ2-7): EPEVTQTPSHQVTQMGQEVILRCVPISNHLYFYWYRQILGQKVEFLVSFYNNEISEKSEIFDDQFSVERPDGSNFTLKIRSTKLEDSAMYFCASSGGEPDYEQYFGPGTRLTVT.